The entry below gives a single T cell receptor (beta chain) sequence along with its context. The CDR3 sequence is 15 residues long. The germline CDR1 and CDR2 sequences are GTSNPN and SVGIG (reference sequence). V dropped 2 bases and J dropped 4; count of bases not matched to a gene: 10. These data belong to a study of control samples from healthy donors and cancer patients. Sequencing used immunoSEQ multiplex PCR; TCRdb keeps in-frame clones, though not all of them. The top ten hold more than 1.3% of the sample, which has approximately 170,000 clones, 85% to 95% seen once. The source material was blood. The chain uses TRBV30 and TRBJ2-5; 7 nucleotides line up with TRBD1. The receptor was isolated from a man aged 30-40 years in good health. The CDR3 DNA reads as TGTGCCTGGAGTCGGATCGACAGGGATGGAGAGACCCAGTACTTC. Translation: CAWSRIDRDGETQYF.